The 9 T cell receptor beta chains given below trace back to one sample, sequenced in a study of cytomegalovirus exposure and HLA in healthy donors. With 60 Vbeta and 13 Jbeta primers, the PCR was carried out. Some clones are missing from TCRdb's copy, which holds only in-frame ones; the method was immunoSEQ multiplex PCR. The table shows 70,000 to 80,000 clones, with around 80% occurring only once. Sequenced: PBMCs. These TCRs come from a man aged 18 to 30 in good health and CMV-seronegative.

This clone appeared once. For the CDR3, the DNA is TGTGCCAGCAGCTTACTAGCGGGAGGACCGGGGGAGCAGTTCTTC. Protein: CASSLLAGGPGEQFF. The chain has TRBV5-4 and TRBJ2-1, with 12 bases identical to TRBD2. The V gene end was trimmed by 2 bases and the J gene end by 10 bases; junction bases not matched to a gene: 7. CDR1 and CDR2 from the germline V gene are SGHNT and YYREEE (reference sequence). This CDR3 is 15 amino acids long.

The chain's CDR3 is CASSLVGLAGGAYNEQFF. The CDR3, as DNA: TGCGCCAGCAGCTTGGTCGGACTAGCGGGGGGCGCCTACAATGAGCAGTTCTTC. V and J are TRBV5-1 and TRBJ2-1; 14 bases align to TRBD2. The CDR3 has 18 residues. The J segment lost 2 bases and the V segment lost 0 bases, leaving 4 bases of the junction unmatched. In germline, CDR1 is SGHRS, CDR2 YFSETQ.

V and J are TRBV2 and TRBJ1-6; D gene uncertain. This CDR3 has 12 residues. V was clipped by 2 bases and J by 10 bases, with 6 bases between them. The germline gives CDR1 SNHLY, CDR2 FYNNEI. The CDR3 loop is CASSENQSPLHF. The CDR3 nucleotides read TGTGCCAGCAGTGAAAATCAGTCACCCCTCCACTTT.

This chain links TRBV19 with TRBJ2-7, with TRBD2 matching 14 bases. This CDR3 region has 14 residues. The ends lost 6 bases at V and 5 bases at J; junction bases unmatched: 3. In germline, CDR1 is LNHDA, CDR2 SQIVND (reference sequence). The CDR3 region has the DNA TGTGCCAGTAGCGGACTAGCGGGAGGCCACGAGCAGTACTTC. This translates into CASSGLAGGHEQYF.

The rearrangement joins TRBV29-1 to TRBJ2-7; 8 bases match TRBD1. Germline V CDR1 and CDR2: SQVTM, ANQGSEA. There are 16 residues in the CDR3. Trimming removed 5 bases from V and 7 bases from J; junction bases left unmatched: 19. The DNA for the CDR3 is TGCAGCGTTCTACGCCGGGACAGGTCACGGCTCTGGGAGCAGTACTTC. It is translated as CSVLRRDRSRLWEQYF.

The CDR3: CASQAGVNGNTIYF. The CDR3, as DNA: TGTGCCAGTCAAGCGGGGGTAAATGGAAACACCATATATTTT. The V and J genes are TRBV6-5 and TRBJ1-3, with D tentatively TRBD1 (5 bases). Germline values: CDR1 MNHEY, CDR2 SVGAGI. The length of the CDR3 is 14 residues. V was trimmed by 9 bases and J by 3 bases, leaving 15 bases between them.

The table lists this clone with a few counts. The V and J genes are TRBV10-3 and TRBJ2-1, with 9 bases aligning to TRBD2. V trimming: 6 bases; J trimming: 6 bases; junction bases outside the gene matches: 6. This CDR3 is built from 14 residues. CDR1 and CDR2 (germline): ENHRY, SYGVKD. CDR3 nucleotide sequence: TGTGCCATCAGAGGTAGCGGGAGTTTCAATGAGCAGTTCTTC. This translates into CAIRGSGSFNEQFF.

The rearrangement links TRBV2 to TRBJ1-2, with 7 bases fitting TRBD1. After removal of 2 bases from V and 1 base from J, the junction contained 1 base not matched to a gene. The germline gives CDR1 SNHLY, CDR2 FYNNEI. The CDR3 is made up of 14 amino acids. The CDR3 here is CASSETGVNYGYTF. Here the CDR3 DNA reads TGTGCCAGCAGTGAAACAGGGGTTAACTATGGCTACACCTTC. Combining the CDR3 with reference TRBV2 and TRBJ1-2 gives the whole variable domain EPEVTQTPSHQVTQMGQEVILRCVPISNHLYFYWYRQILGQKVEFLVSFYNNEISEKSEIFDDQFSVERPDGSNFTLKIRSTKLEDSAMYFCASSETGVNYGYTFGSGTRLTVV.

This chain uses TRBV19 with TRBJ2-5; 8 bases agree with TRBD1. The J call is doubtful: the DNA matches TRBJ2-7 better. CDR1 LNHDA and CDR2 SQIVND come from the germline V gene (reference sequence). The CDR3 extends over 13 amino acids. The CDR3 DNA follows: TGTGCCACCAGGAGGACAGGGACCTACGAGCAGTACTTC. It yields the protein CATRRTGTYEQYF.